This entry describes one T cell receptor beta chain. These data belong to a study of blood T cell repertoires in COVID-19. Study-level background: The United States, Italy and Spain were the sources of the acute and convalescent COVID-19 samples. From T cells, B-cell-depleted T cells, or PBMCs came the material, which was cDNA or gDNA.

Method: immunoSEQ multiplex PCR; TCRdb's copy keeps in-frame clones and lacks some. In the table there are over 400,000 clones, roughly nine tenths of which are singletons. Which cohort a participant joined came from the clinical history participants gave. This CDR3 contains 14 residues. Deletions cut 4 bases from V and 2 bases from J, with 6 bases between. The germline V gene encodes CDR1 LNHDA and CDR2 SQIVND (reference sequence). The rearrangement uses TRBV19 and TRBJ1-6, with D uncertain. Sequencing was done on a sample of PBMCs or T cells enriched from blood (not recorded which). The clonotype originates from a woman aged 55-70 years who had recovered from COVID-19. CDR3 in DNA: TGTGCCAGTAGTAACGAGCCCTATAATTCACCCCTCCACTTT. It codes for CASSNEPYNSPLHF.